This TCR beta chain is from a study of T cell responses to AZD1222 COVID-19 vaccine. Regarding the study as a whole: Spike-wide vaccine-associated CD4 TCRs dominated at 160-218 and 743-854.

The CDR3 length is 13 residues. Trimming took 3 bases from V and 3 from J, leaving 8 bases between them. The germline V gene has CDR1 LNHNV and CDR2 YYDKDF (reference sequence). TCRdb's table, derived via immunoSEQ multiplex PCR, lists solely in-frame clones and lacks some. In the table there are 100,000 to 150,000 clones, about 90% of which are singletons. Worth noting for this clone: Its antigen is currently unknown.

V gene TRBV15 combines with J gene TRBJ2-5; no clear D. The TCR sequence derives from an adult in good health. The material was peripheral blood, obtained on day 0 of MenACWY control vaccination. CDR3 sequence reads: CATSRELEETQYF. The CDR3 DNA reads as TGTGCCACCAGCAGGGAATTGGAAGAGACCCAGTACTTC.